This record covers a single TCR beta chain. This sample is part of a study of blood T cell repertoires in COVID-19. This CDR3 contains 14 residues. V lost 0 bases and J lost 5, with 11 bases in between. Germline CDR1 is LGHNA and CDR2 is YNFKEQ. In the authors' methods: Amplification with reference gene primers provided the estimates of nucleated cell counts. TCRdb keeps only in-frame clones here, not all; method: immunoSEQ multiplex PCR. V, J and clone size derive from that table, while D and trimming were established from the DNA sequence. The sample lists around 30,000 clones; around 80% were seen once.

The sequence derives from a man older than 75 with active or convalescent COVID-19. The chain uses TRBV4-2 and TRBJ2-7; a possible D gene is TRBD2 (5 bases). Sequencing was done on a sample of peripheral blood. The CDR3: CASSQEGSRDEQYF. CDR3 nucleotides: TGTGCCAGCAGCCAAGAGGGGAGTCGGGACGAGCAGTACTTC.